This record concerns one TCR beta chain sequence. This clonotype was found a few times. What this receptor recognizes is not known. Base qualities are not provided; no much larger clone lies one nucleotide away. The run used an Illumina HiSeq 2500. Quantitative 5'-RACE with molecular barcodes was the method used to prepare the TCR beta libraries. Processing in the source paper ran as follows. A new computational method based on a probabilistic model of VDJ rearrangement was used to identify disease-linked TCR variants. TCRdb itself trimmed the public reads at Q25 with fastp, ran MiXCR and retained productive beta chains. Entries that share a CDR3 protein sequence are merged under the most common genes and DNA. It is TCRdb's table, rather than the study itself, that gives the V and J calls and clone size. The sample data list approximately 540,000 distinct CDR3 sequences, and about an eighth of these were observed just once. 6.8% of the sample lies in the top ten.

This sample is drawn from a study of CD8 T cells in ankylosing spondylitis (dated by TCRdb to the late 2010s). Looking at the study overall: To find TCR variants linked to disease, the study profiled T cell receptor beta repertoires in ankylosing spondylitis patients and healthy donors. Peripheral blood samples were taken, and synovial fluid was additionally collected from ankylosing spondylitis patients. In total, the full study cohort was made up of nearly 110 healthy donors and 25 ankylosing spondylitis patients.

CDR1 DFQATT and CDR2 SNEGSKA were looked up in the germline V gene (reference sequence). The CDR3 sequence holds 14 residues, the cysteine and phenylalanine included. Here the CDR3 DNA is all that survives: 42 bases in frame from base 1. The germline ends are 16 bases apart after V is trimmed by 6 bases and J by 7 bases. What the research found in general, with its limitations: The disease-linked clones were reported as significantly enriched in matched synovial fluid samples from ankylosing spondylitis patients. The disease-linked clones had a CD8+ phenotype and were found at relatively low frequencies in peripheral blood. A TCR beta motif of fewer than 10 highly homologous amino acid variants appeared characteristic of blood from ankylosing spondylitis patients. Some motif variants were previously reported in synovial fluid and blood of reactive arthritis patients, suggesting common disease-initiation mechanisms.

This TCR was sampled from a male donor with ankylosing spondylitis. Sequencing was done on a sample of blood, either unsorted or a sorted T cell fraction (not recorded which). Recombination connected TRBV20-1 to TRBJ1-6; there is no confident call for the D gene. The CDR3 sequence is CSAERRASNSPLHF. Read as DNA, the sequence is TGCAGTGCCGAGCGGCGGGCCTCAAATTCACCCCTCCACTTT.